These 15 T cell receptor beta chains originate from one sample sequenced in a study of T cells in Graves' hyperthyroidism and ophthalmopathy. It was RNA transcripts that yielded the amplified TCR beta CDR3 regions. Researchers ran a first-round RT-PCR on the TCR CDR3 using the HTBI primer set. TCRdb re-analysed the multiplex PCR reads in MiXCR, keeping a single row per CDR3 protein. The sample lists about 610,000 distinct CDR3 sequences, roughly 46% occurring once. Source material: peripheral blood or thyroid tissue (not recorded which). These receptor sequences come from a woman between 18 and 29 years old with Graves' hyperthyroidism.

This rearrangement joins TRBV7-9 to TRBJ2-3; TRBD2 aligns across 16 bases. With V trimmed by 5 bases and J by 6 bases, 5 bases remained unmatched. Germline assignment: CDR1 SEHNR and CDR2 FQNEAQ (reference sequence). The CDR3 runs to 16 residues. The CDR3 sequence is CASSPGLAGGLDTQYF. The CDR3 DNA reads TGTGCCAGCAGCCCGGGACTAGCGGGGGGGTTGGATACGCAGTATTTT.

V usage is TRBV5-5 and J usage is TRBJ2-5, with TRBD2 matching over 7 bases. Per germline, CDR1 SGHKS and CDR2 YYEKEE (reference sequence). The CDR3 is 15 residues long. Trimming cost V 0 bases and J 6 bases; bases outside gene matches: 8. CDR3 sequence (DNA): TGTGCCAGCAGCTTGGGAGGGGAGGGCCGGCAGACCCAGTACTTC. Residues: CASSLGGEGRQTQYF.

This chain uses TRBV27 with TRBJ1-5, with D possibly TRBD1 on 6 matching bases. The CDR3 has 15 amino acids. V shed 3 bases and J shed 3 bases, with 12 bases lying between them. Germline CDR1 is MNHEY and CDR2 is SMNVEV (reference sequence). This CDR3 is CASSFSGGNNQPQHF. DNA for the CDR3: TGTGCCAGCAGTTTTTCCGGGGGCAACAATCAGCCCCAGCATTTT.

This clonotype was detected only once. The chain is built from TRBV10-3 and TRBJ1-4, with a possible D match to TRBD1 (5 bases). This CDR3 contains 14 residues. The germline V and J ends were trimmed by 6 bases and 7 bases, with 15 bases remaining between them. Germline CDR1 reads ENHRY; CDR2 reads SYGVKD. For the CDR3, the DNA is TGTGCCATCAGCCTACAGGCGAACACTGAAAAACTGTTTTTT. As protein: CAISLQANTEKLFF.

This clonotype has at least ten counts. This chain joins TRBV11-2 and TRBJ2-5; weak D call: TRBD2 (5 bases). The CDR3 has 14 residues. Trimming cost V 5 bases and J 4 bases, with 14 bases left between them. The germline gives CDR1 SGHAT, CDR2 FQNNGV. This CDR3 is CASSLGRRRETQYF. The CDR3 DNA reads TGTGCCAGCAGCCTTGGGCGGAGGAGAGAGACCCAGTACTTC.

In this sample, this clonotype turned up a few times. This chain joins TRBV7-6 and TRBJ2-2; the D call may be TRBD1 or TRBD2 (6 bases each). The germline V gene has CDR1 SGHVS and CDR2 FNYEAQ. The CDR3 loop spans 13 amino acids. The V and J ends lost 5 bases and 6 bases respectively, with 10 bases between them. CDR3 nucleotide sequence: TGTGCCAGCAGCAGGGGGGCGGCCGGGGAGCTGTTTTTT. As protein: CASSRGAAGELFF.

This clonotype was observed at least ten times. The CDR3 loop reads CASSKLAGGQETQYF. The CDR3, as DNA: TGTGCCAGCAGTAAACTAGCGGGAGGACAAGAGACCCAGTACTTC. The chain has TRBV2 and TRBJ2-5; TRBD2 aligns across 12 bases. The junction had 3 bases not matched to a gene; V was cut back by 5 bases and J by 2 bases. Germline CDR1 is SNHLY and CDR2 is FYNNEI. CDR3 length: 15 amino acids.

This clonotype was detected only a few times. CDR3 sequence: CASSPTPYRSSVPYEQYF. In DNA, the CDR3 is TGCGCCAGCAGCCCAACCCCTTACAGGTCTTCCGTTCCCTACGAGCAGTACTTC. The chain employs TRBV5-1 and TRBJ2-7; possible D gene TRBD1, 5 bases. From germline, CDR1 is SGHRS and CDR2 YFSETQ. Trimming removed 4 bases at V and 2 bases at J, with 25 bases between. The CDR3 runs to 18 residues.

Comment on this clonotype: The germline gene is not matched at one end of the junction; a read error may be the cause. The chain employs TRBV29-1 and TRBJ2-7, with D perhaps given as TRBD1 or TRBD2 (5 bases each). The CDR3 consists of 15 residues. Germline CDR1 SQVTM, CDR2 ANQGSEA. In nucleotides, the CDR3 is TGTGCCCGGAGTGACCAGACAGTGGGAGCCTACGAACAGTACTTC. This codes for CARSDQTVGAYEQYF.

In its sample, this clonotype was seen once. The chain joins TRBV29-1 to TRBJ2-5; D tentatively reads TRBD1 or TRBD2 (5 bases each). Looked up from germline, CDR1 is SQVTM and CDR2 is ANQGSEA. The V end was cut by 5 bases, the J end by 4 bases, with 14 bases between. CDR3 length: 13 amino acids. The CDR3 here is CSVRAGRSETQYF. In DNA form, the CDR3 reads TGCAGCGTTAGGGCAGGGAGATCAGAGACCCAGTACTTC.

Many counts were recorded for this clonotype. The rearrangement uses TRBV13 and TRBJ2-6, with D possibly being TRBD1 (6 bases). Germline CDR1 and CDR2: PRHDT and FYEKMQ (reference sequence). V was pared by 2 bases and J by 0 bases, with 17 bases between. This CDR3 comprises 19 residues. The CDR3 DNA follows: TGTGCCAGCAGCTTAAGGAGATTGCAGGGGATCTCTGGGGCCAACGTCCTGACTTTC. This encodes CASSLRRLQGISGANVLTF.

This clonotype was recorded many times. The chain employs TRBV20-1 and TRBJ2-7; possible D gene TRBD1, 5 bases. Germline V gene lookup returns CDR1 DFQATT and CDR2 SNEGSKA (reference sequence). Deletions cut 2 bases from V and 4 bases from J, with 15 bases between. This CDR3 contains 14 residues. CDR3 region: CSARQDNAQYEQYF. DNA for the CDR3: TGCAGTGCTAGACAGGACAACGCTCAGTACGAGCAGTACTTC.

This clonotype has ten or more counts. This chain links TRBV5-1 with TRBJ1-6, with a tentative D call TRBD1 (6 bases). The CDR3 is 16 residues long. Trimming stripped 5 bases from V and 8 bases from J, with 20 bases between. Germline-derived CDR1 and CDR2 are SGHRS and YFSETQ. The CDR3 region has the DNA TGCGCCAGCAGGGTCGACAGGATAGAGGTTGATTCACCCCTCCACTTT. It is translated as CASRVDRIEVDSPLHF.

The chain is built from TRBV14 and TRBJ2-7, with 7 bases matching TRBD2. This CDR3 has 14 residues. V shed 4 bases and J 4 bases; nucleotides not matched to a gene: 7. The germline V gene has CDR1 SGHDN and CDR2 FVKESK. In DNA form, the CDR3 reads TGTGCCAGCAGCCCCCGCCGGGGGGAGTACGAGCAGTACTTC. As protein: CASSPRRGEYEQYF.

The J gene is TRBJ2-7, the V gene TRBV20-1, with 7 positions matching TRBD2. Per the germline V gene, CDR1 is DFQATT and CDR2 is SNEGSKA (reference sequence). The CDR3 spans 14 residues. The CDR3 sequence is CSHGSGGSSYEQYF. Here the CDR3 DNA reads TGCAGCCACGGTAGCGGCGGGAGCTCCTACGAGCAGTACTTC.